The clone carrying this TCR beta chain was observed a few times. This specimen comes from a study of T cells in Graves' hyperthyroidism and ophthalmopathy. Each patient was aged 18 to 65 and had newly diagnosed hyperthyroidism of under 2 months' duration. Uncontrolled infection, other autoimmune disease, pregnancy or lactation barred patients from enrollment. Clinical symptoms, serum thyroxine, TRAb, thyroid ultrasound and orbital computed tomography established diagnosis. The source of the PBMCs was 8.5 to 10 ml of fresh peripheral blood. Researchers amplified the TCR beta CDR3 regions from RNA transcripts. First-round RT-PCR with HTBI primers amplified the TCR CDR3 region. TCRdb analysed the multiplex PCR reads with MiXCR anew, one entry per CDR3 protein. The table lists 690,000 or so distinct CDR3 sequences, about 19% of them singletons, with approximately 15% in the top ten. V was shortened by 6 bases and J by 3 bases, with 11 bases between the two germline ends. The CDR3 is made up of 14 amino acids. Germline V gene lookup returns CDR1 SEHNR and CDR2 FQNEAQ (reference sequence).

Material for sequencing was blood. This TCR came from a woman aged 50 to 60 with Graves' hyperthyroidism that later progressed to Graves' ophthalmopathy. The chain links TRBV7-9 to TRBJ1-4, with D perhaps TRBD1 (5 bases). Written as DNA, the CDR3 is TGTGCCAGCAGAAATCAGGGATCTAATGAAAAACTGTTTTTT. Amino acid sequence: CASRNQGSNEKLFF.